This T cell receptor (beta chain) stems from a study of T cells expressing NK-cell markers. Looking at the study overall: Within the sequenced cohort of eight donors, seven exhibited HCMV seropositivity and one was seronegative.

TCRdb re-called the 5' RACE reads; every CDR3 protein appears as one record, without DNA. The sample shows 450,000 to 600,000 distinct CDR3 sequences, and approximately 3.5% sits with its ten largest clones. The CDR3 extends over 17 amino acids. Per the germline V gene, CDR1 is MNHEY and CDR2 is SMNVEV (reference sequence). Sequenced sample: blood T cells: a sorted CD56 or NKG2C T cell subset, CD4+ or CD8+ T cells, or bulk PBMC T cells (not recorded which). The chain links TRBV27 to TRBJ2-7; there is no DNA to check the TCRdb D call of TRBD1. The TCR sequence derives from a man aged 18 to 30 in good health. This CDR3 reads CASSSTRKDRGGYEQYF.